The 29 T cell receptor beta chains presented below share a single source sample, sequenced in a study of T cell repertoires in cytomegalovirus infection. One entry per CDR3 protein results from TCRdb running MiXCR on the reads. Among approximately 170,000 distinct CDR3 sequences, about an eighth were seen once, and the ten largest hold roughly a quarter. Sequenced input: PBMCs. The receptors were sampled from a human donor in good health (CMV status not recorded). Some clones in this sample may be carry-over from other donors' samples.

Points on this clonotype: A much more abundant neighbour one base away suggests this may be a read error. The CDR3 carries no conserved terminal phenylalanine or tryptophan, so it likely arises from a read error. The chain is built from TRBV7-3 and TRBJ2-4, with a tentative D call TRBD2 (5 bases). The CDR3 runs 13 residues. V lost 0 bases, J lost 9 bases, and 9 bases lay in between. Germline loops: CDR1 SGHTA, CDR2 FQGTGA. The CDR3 loop reads CASSLTTGSIQYI. Here the CDR3 DNA reads TGTGCCAGCAGCTTAACGACGGGGAGCATTCAGTACATC.

The rearrangement joins TRBV5-1 to TRBJ2-5; D gene unclear. V lost 0 bases and J 5 bases, leaving 11 bases between the germline ends. CDR3 length equals 14 residues. Germline loops: CDR1 SGHRS, CDR2 YFSETQ. CDR3 in amino acids: CASSLDTRFETQYF. For the CDR3, the DNA is TGCGCCAGCAGCTTGGACACCCGGTTCGAGACCCAGTACTTC.

V and J are TRBV28 and TRBJ2-5; no clear D. V was pared by 3 bases and J by 1 base, with 18 bases between. Germline-derived CDR1 and CDR2 are MDHEN and SYDVKM. The CDR3 extends over 17 amino acids. The CDR3, as DNA: TGTGCCAGCAGTTTCGGCATTCTAACGGAGAGCCAAGAGACCCAGTACTTC. Amino acid sequence: CASSFGILTESQETQYF.

This clonotype has at least ten counts. The gene calls are TRBV6-1 and TRBJ2-2; 10 nucleotides agree with TRBD1. Germline CDR1 reads MNHNS; CDR2 reads SASEGT. V lost 5 bases and J lost 4; bases outside the gene matches: 7. The CDR3 consists of 16 residues. The CDR3: CASSQGTGVFTGELFF. Here the CDR3 DNA reads TGTGCCAGCAGTCAGGGGACAGGGGTCTTCACCGGGGAGCTGTTTTTT.

The chain carries TRBV28 and TRBJ1-5; 10 positions agree with TRBD1. Germline CDR1 and CDR2: MDHEN and SYDVKM. The CDR3 runs 15 residues. V lost 6 bases and J lost 6; bases outside the gene matches: 8. The CDR3 DNA reads as TGTGCCAGCAGGACAGGGGGCGTCACCGGTCAGCCCCAGCATTTT. This encodes CASRTGGVTGQPQHF.

This clonotype was observed a handful of times. The DNA of the CDR3 is TGTGCCAGTTTCCGGGGCCTTGAAGCTTTCTTT. This translates into CASFRGLEAFF. V and J are TRBV19 and TRBJ1-1; perhaps TRBD1 as D (5 bases). The length of the CDR3 is 11 residues. V was pared by 8 bases and J by 7 bases, with 11 bases between. Germline V lookup: CDR1 LNHDA, CDR2 SQIVND (reference sequence).

This clonotype was seen many times. The chain links TRBV27 to TRBJ2-3; TRBD2 is a possible D gene (5 bases). V was shortened by 3 bases and J by 0 bases, with 10 bases between the two germline ends. Germline CDR1 and CDR2: MNHEY and SMNVEV (reference sequence). This CDR3 contains 15 residues. This CDR3 reads CASSFTGLSTDTQYF. CDR3 DNA sequence: TGTGCCAGCAGTTTCACTGGACTTAGCACAGATACGCAGTATTTT.

This clonotype was observed a handful of times. The V gene is TRBV5-1, the J gene TRBJ1-1; D is perhaps TRBD1 (5 bases). Germline CDR1 is SGHRS and CDR2 is YFSETQ. V was cut by 0 bases and J by 4 bases, with 16 bases left in between. The CDR3 extends over 16 amino acids. The CDR3 region is CASSLVGGGIVTEAFF. For the CDR3, the DNA is TGCGCCAGCAGCTTGGTGGGGGGGGGAATTGTCACTGAAGCTTTCTTT. Variable domain in full (rest from reference TRBV5-1 and TRBJ1-1): KAGVTQTPRYLIKTRGQQVTLSCSPISGHRSVSWYQQTPGQGLQFLFEYFSETQRNKGNFPGRFSGRQFSNSRSEMNVSTLELGDSALYLCASSLVGGGIVTEAFFGQGTRLTVV.

The rearrangement joins TRBV28 to TRBJ2-7; TRBD2 agrees at 11 bases. CDR3 length: 14 residues. Losses at the gene ends were 10 bases for V and 0 bases for J; bases not matched to a gene: 5. The V gene's germline CDR1 is MDHEN and CDR2 SYDVKM. CDR3 DNA: TGTGCCACCACTAGCGGGAGCCACTCCTACGAGCAGTACTTC. This gives the protein CATTSGSHSYEQYF.

This clonotype was detected many times. This chain joins TRBV28 and TRBJ1-2; D perhaps matches TRBD1 (5 bases). The V end lost 3 bases, the J end lost 8 bases, and 19 bases lay between the germline ends. The CDR3 loop spans 15 amino acids. Germline lookup yields CDR1 MDHEN and CDR2 SYDVKM. CDR3 region: CASSFNPSGLGGYTF. DNA of the CDR3: TGTGCCAGCAGTTTCAACCCGTCAGGGCTGGGCGGCTACACCTTC.

There are many counts of this clonotype. This rearrangement joins TRBV15 to TRBJ1-2; 11 bases are shared with TRBD1. CDR3 length: 15 amino acids. Germline-derived CDR1 and CDR2 are LNHNV and YYDKDF (reference sequence). The V and J ends lost 3 bases and 4 bases, in that order; junction bases with no gene match: 4. The CDR3 DNA is TGTGCCACCAGCAGCGGGACAGGGGGTGTCTATGGCTACACCTTC. It specifies CATSSGTGGVYGYTF.

This clonotype came up many times. This rearrangement joins TRBV7-2 to TRBJ2-4, with TRBD1 matching 7 bases. This CDR3 region has 17 residues. J was trimmed by 9 bases and V by 5 bases; bases with no gene match: 19. Germline CDR1 reads SGHTA; CDR2 reads FQGNSA. The CDR3 spells CASSKGSRGRQESIQYF. CDR3 sequence (DNA): TGTGCCAGCAGCAAGGGGTCTAGGGGGCGCCAAGAAAGCATTCAGTACTTC.

This clonotype was seen only a few times. The rearrangement joins TRBV20-1 to TRBJ2-2, with 10 nucleotides matching TRBD2. CDR3 size: 14 residues. V was clipped by 6 bases and J by 3 bases; unmatched bases: 4. Germline-derived CDR1 and CDR2 are DFQATT and SNEGSKA (reference sequence). CDR3: CSAKREGYTGELFF. For the CDR3, the DNA is TGCAGTGCCAAGCGGGAGGGGTACACCGGGGAGCTGTTTTTT.

The chain couples TRBV6-6 to TRBJ2-1; no definite D call. CDR3 length: 9 residues. The V end lost 8 bases, the J end lost 11 bases, and 7 bases lay between the germline ends. In germline, CDR1 is MNHNY, CDR2 SVGAGI (reference sequence). This CDR3 is CASEEQQFF. DNA of the CDR3: TGTGCCAGCGAAGAACAGCAGTTCTTC.

This clonotype has just a few counts. This chain uses TRBV5-1 with TRBJ2-7, with TRBD1 as a possible D gene (6 bases). V lost 0 bases and J lost 5, with 15 bases in between. The CDR3 sequence is 15 residues long. Germline-derived CDR1 and CDR2 are SGHRS and YFSETQ. CDR3 loop: CASSLVGQGHDEQYF. The CDR3 DNA is TGCGCCAGCAGCTTGGTCGGGCAGGGACACGACGAGCAGTACTTC.

The V and J genes are TRBV5-1 and TRBJ2-5; D call uncertain. Germline V gene data show CDR1 as SGHRS and CDR2 as YFSETQ. Trimming cost V 1 base and J 2 bases, with 9 bases left between them. The CDR3 is 14 amino acids. CDR3 region: CASSLLREQETQYF. As DNA, the CDR3 is TGCGCCAGCAGCTTGTTGAGAGAACAAGAGACCCAGTACTTC.

CDR3 residues: CSGGQGVSTGELFF. The DNA for the CDR3 is TGCAGCGGGGGACAGGGGGTTTCCACCGGGGAGCTGTTTTTT. V is TRBV29-1 and J is TRBJ2-2; TRBD1 agrees at 11 bases. Germline lookup yields CDR1 SQVTM and CDR2 ANQGSEA. The trim removed 7 bases at V and 4 bases at J, leaving 5 bases unmatched. The CDR3 has 14 residues.

This clonotype has just a few counts. The chain is built from TRBV7-2 and TRBJ2-5; D is possibly TRBD2 (6 bases). This CDR3 has 17 residues. Trimming removed 2 bases at V and 0 bases at J, with 16 bases between. Germline CDR1 and CDR2: SGHTA and FQGNSA. The CDR3 DNA follows: TGTGCCAGCAGCTTAAGACTCGGGGGAGAGTACCAAGAGACCCAGTACTTC. This translates into CASSLRLGGEYQETQYF. Looking up the rest from reference TRBV7-2 and TRBJ2-5 gives the full variable domain: GAGVSQSPSNKVTEKGKDVELRCDPISGHTALYWYRQSLGQGLEFLIYFQGNSAPDKSGLPSDRFSAERTGGSVSTLTIQRTQQEDSAVYLCASSLRLGGEYQETQYFGPGTRLLVL.

V is TRBV15 and J is TRBJ2-7; 7 bases are a match to TRBD1. V dropped 1 base and J dropped 3; count of bases not matched to a gene: 6. CDR1 LNHNV and CDR2 YYDKDF come from the germline V gene (reference sequence). The CDR3 is 15 amino acids. The CDR3 is CATSRAQGEYYEQYF. Here the CDR3 DNA reads TGTGCCACCAGCAGAGCCCAGGGGGAGTACTACGAGCAGTACTTC.

This clonotype has at least ten counts. This chain joins TRBV28 and TRBJ1-1; a weak D match, TRBD1 (5 bases). The V gene's germline CDR1 is MDHEN and CDR2 SYDVKM. The V end lost 6 bases, the J end lost 1 base, and 12 bases lay between the germline ends. This CDR3 is 14 amino acids long. The CDR3 coding sequence is TGTGCCAGCAGCTGGGTGGGGACGAACACTGAAGCTTTCTTT. Translating gives CASSWVGTNTEAFF.

The chain joins TRBV3-1 to TRBJ1-2, with a possible D match to TRBD1 (6 bases). V was shortened by 4 bases and J by 2 bases, with 14 bases between the two germline ends. The germline CDR1 and CDR2 sequences are LGHDT and YNNKEL (reference sequence). The CDR3 totals 15 residues. The CDR3 protein is CASSPRQESNYGYTF. The CDR3 DNA is TGTGCCAGCAGCCCCCGACAGGAGTCGAACTATGGCTACACCTTC.

This clonotype was seen only once. As DNA, the CDR3 is TGTGCCAGCAGCACGACTTGGGACAATGAAAAACTGTTTTTT. Protein sequence: CASSTTWDNEKLFF. This rearrangement joins TRBV6-6 to TRBJ1-4; maybe TRBD1 (5 bases). The V gene's germline CDR1 is MNHNY and CDR2 SVGAGI (reference sequence). V gave up 6 bases and J gave up 5 bases, with 13 bases separating them. The CDR3 is 14 residues long.

This clonotype was observed a few times. The rearrangement links TRBV5-1 to TRBJ2-2, with D unresolved. V was cut by 6 bases and J by 0 bases, with 9 bases left in between. Germline loops: CDR1 SGHRS, CDR2 YFSETQ. CDR3 length: 14 amino acids. The CDR3 protein is CASKPRSNTGELFF. The CDR3 DNA follows: TGCGCCAGCAAGCCTCGTTCGAACACCGGGGAGCTGTTTTTT.

The chain combines TRBV20-1 with TRBJ2-1, with 10 bases matching TRBD2. The germline gives CDR1 DFQATT, CDR2 SNEGSKA (reference sequence). The CDR3 covers 15 residues. The V and J ends lost 3 bases and 8 bases, in that order; junction bases with no gene match: 10. In DNA, the CDR3 is TGCAGTGCTAGGAGGGGTAGCGGGGGGAGGTATGAGCAGTTCTTC. Translated, it gives CSARRGSGGRYEQFF.

The table lists this clonotype with a few counts. This rearrangement joins TRBV6-6 to TRBJ1-1, with TRBD1 identical over 7 bases. Germline lookup yields CDR1 MNHNY and CDR2 SVGAGI (reference sequence). Trimming took 6 bases from V and 6 from J; bases not matched to a gene: 10. The CDR3 consists of 14 residues. CDR3 in amino acids: CASSVGDSTSEAFF. CDR3 coding DNA: TGTGCCAGCAGCGTCGGGGACAGCACTTCTGAAGCTTTCTTT.

This clonotype occurred many times. The gene calls are TRBV12-3 or TRBV12-4 and TRBJ1-6; D remains ambiguous. Trimming took 1 base from V and 7 from J, leaving 8 bases between them. The CDR3 contains 14 residues. CDR3: CASSLGAGNSPLHF. The DNA for the CDR3 is TGTGCCAGCAGTTTAGGGGCAGGAAATTCACCCCTCCACTTT.

This clonotype was recorded many times. The CDR3, as DNA: TGTGCCAGCAGCGTTAGCGGGGCCGGAAACACAGATACGCAGTATTTT. Encoded protein: CASSVSGAGNTDTQYF. This chain joins TRBV7-9 and TRBJ2-3; TRBD2 agrees at 8 bases. The CDR3 is 16 residues long. Trimming at V came to 5 bases and at J to 2 bases, leaving 9 bases not matched to a gene. CDR1 SEHNR and CDR2 FQNEAQ come from the germline V gene (reference sequence).

This chain connects TRBV5-5 to TRBJ1-5; D is unclear. V was shortened by 3 bases and J by 8 bases, with 12 bases between the two germline ends. Germline V lookup: CDR1 SGHKS, CDR2 YYEKEE (reference sequence). CDR3 size: 13 residues. DNA for the CDR3: TGTGCCAGCAGCTCCTCCTTCCAGGAGCCCCAGCATTTT. The encoded protein is CASSSSFQEPQHF.

CDR3 in DNA: TGCGCCAGCAGCTTGGATGGGGCCGAAACGTACGAGCAGTACTTC. The encoded protein is CASSLDGAETYEQYF. The rearrangement joins TRBV5-1 to TRBJ2-7; a possible D gene is TRBD1 (5 bases). The CDR3 runs 15 residues. CDR1 and CDR2 (germline): SGHRS, YFSETQ. V was pared by 0 bases and J by 4 bases, with 14 bases between.